This entry features one T cell receptor (beta chain) sequence. The antigen is not known. This entry comes from a study of cytomegalovirus exposure and HLA in healthy donors. Study results and caveats: Most subjects' HLA-A and HLA-B alleles were reportedly predicted from TCR beta sequences. In an earlier analysis, most TCR beta V segments were productive about 87% or about 30% of the time. Among immune exposure information, only CMV serostatus was available.

The germline V and J ends were trimmed by 5 bases and 4 bases, with 15 bases remaining between them. This CDR3 has 15 amino acids. Germline CDR1 LNHDA, CDR2 SQIVND (reference sequence). With 60 Vbeta and 13 Jbeta primers, the PCR was carried out. Clones were read by immunoSEQ multiplex PCR, and TCRdb kept only the in-frame ones, dropping some. Counted here are 150,000 to 200,000 clones, roughly four fifths occurring once; the ten biggest clones make up 3% to 3.5%. This receptor was identified in a woman in her thirties or forties in good health and CMV-seronegative. Sequencing input: PBMCs. The V call is TRBV19, the J call TRBJ1-5; no reliable D call. The CDR3 DNA reads as TGTGCCAGTAGTTTTCGGCAGGCACAAAATCAGCCCCAGCATTTT. Its translation: CASSFRQAQNQPQHF.